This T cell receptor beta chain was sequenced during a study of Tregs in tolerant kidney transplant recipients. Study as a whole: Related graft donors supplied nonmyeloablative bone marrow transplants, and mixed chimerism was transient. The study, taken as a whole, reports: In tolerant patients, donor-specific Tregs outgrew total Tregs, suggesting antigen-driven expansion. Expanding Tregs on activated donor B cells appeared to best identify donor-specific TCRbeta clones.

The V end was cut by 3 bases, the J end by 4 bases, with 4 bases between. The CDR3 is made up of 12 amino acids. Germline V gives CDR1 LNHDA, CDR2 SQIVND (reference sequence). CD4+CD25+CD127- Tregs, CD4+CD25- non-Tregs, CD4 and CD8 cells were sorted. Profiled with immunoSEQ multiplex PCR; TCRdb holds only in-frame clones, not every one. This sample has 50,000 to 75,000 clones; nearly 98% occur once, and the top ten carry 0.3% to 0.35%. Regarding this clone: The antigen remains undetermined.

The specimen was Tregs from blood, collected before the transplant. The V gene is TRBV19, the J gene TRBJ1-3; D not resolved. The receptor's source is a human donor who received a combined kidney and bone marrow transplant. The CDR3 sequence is CASSIRGNTIYF. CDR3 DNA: TGTGCCAGTAGTATTAGAGGAAACACCATATATTTT.